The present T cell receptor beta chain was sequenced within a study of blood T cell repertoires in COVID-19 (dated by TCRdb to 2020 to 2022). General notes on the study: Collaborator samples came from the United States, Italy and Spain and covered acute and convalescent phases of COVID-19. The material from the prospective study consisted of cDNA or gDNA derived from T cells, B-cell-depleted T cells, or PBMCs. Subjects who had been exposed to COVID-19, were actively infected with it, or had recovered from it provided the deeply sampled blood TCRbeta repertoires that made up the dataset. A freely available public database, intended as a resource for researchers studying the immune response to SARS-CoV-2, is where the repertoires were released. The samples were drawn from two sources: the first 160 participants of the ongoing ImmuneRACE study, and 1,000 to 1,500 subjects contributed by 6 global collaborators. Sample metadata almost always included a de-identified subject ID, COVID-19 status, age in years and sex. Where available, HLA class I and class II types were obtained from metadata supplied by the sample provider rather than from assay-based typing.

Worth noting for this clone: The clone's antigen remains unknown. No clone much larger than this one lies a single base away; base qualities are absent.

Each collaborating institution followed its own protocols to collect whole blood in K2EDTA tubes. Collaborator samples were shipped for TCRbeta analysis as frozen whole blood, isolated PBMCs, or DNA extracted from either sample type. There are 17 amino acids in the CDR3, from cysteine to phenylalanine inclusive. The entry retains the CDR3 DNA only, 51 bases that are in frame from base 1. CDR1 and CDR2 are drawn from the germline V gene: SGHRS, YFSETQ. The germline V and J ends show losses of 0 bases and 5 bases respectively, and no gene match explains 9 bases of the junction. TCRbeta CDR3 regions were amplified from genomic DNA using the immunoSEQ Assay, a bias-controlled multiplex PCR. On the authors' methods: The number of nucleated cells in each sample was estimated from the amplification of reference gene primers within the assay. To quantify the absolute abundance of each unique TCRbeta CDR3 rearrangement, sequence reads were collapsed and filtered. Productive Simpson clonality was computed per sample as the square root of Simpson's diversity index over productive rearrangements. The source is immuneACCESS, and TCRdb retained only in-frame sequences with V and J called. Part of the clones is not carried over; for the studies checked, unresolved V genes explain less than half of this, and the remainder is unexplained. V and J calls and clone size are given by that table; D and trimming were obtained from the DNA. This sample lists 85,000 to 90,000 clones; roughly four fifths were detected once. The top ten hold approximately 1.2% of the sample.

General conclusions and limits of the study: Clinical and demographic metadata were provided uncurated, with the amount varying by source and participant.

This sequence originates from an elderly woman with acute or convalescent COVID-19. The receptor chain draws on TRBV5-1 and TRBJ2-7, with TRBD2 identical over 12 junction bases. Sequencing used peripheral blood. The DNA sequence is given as TGCGCCAGCAGCTTGGAGTCTAGCGGGAGGGCCGAGGACGAGCAGTACTTC. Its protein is CASSLESSGRAEDEQYF.